A single TCR beta chain is shown here with its context. This clone came up once. The antigen it binds to is not known. No much larger clone is present one base from it, and per-base qualities are unavailable. The CDR3 runs 17 amino acids, cysteine and phenylalanine included. Only the CDR3 part of the read is kept: 51 bases, read in frame from the first base. CDR1 and CDR2 are read off the germline V gene (reference sequence) as LNHDA and SQIVND. For this chain, trimming is 5 bases at the V end and 6 bases at the J end, and the number of junction bases without a gene match is 14. Each collaborating institution followed its own protocols to collect whole blood in K2EDTA tubes. For TCRbeta analysis, collaborator samples were shipped as frozen whole blood, as isolated PBMCs, or as DNA extracted from either sample type. This record comes from a study of blood T cell repertoires in COVID-19 (dated by TCRdb to about 2020). For the wider study: Samples covering the acute and convalescent phases of COVID-19 were provided by collaborators in the United States, Italy and Spain. The prospective study material was composed of cDNA or gDNA derived from T cells, B-cell-depleted T cells, or PBMCs. Deeply sampled blood TCRbeta repertoires from subjects exposed to, actively infected with, or recovered from COVID-19 were included in the dataset. The repertoires were made available in a free public database intended to serve as a resource for research on the immune response to SARS-CoV-2. Samples came from the ongoing ImmuneRACE study (first 160 participants) plus 1,254 subjects from 6 global collaborators. The sample metadata nearly always contained a de-identified subject ID, COVID-19 status, age in years and sex. Where available, HLA class I and class II types were taken from metadata supplied by the sample provider and were not determined by assay-based typing.

The immunoSEQ Assay, a bias-controlled multiplex PCR, was used to amplify TCRbeta CDR3 regions from genomic DNA. Per the source publication's procedure: The number of nucleated cells in each sample was estimated by amplification of reference gene primers within the assay. To quantify the absolute abundance of each unique TCRbeta CDR3 rearrangement, sequence reads were collapsed and filtered. For each sample, productive Simpson clonality was calculated as the square root of Simpson's diversity index over productive rearrangements. The table was pulled from immuneACCESS by TCRdb, which kept in-frame rearrangements only. Such tables lose some clones; where checked, under half of the loss comes from unresolved V genes, and the rest has no known cause. From that table come the V and J calls and clone size; the DNA was used to work out D and trimming. The sample table holds 85,000 to 90,000 clones, of which 89% were seen once. Of the sample, 5.2% is held by the ten largest clones.

Results the study describes overall, beyond this receptor: How much clinical and demographic metadata was included differed by source and by participant, and the metadata was provided uncurated.

Sequencing was done on a sample of peripheral blood. The clonotype was recovered from a woman of 80 years or more with active COVID-19. The receptor chain draws on TRBV19 and TRBJ2-7; TRBD2 lines up with 12 middle nucleotides. Read as DNA, the sequence is TGTGCCAGTAGTCCACCGGGACTAGCGGGTCGGTCAGGCGAGCAGTACTTC. This is translated as CASSPPGLAGRSGEQYF.